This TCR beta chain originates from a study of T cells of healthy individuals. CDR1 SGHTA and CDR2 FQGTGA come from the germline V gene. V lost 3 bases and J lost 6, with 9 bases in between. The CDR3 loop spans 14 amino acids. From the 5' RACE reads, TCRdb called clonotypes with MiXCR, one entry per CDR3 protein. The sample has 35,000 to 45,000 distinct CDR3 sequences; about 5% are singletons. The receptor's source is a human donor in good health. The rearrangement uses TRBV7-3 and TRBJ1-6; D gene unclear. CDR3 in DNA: TGTGCCAGCAGCTTGACGGATCGTAATTCACCCCTCCACTTT. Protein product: CASSLTDRNSPLHF.